The 13 T cell receptor beta chains in this list originate from one sample, sequenced in a study of shared clonotypes between healthy human individuals. Using immunoSEQ multiplex PCR, the repertoire was profiled, and TCRdb retains in-frame clones only, with some absent. Counted here are roughly 500,000 clones, 70% to 80% occurring once; the ten biggest clones make up more than 10%. Sample: PBMCs. These receptor sequences come from a woman aged 35 to 49 in good health. Some clones in this sample may be carry-over from other donors' samples.

This clone has a single count. In DNA form, the CDR3 reads TGTGCCAGCAGCCCTCTGACAGGGGGTGGGACCGGGGAGCTGTTTTTT. The encoded protein is CASSPLTGGGTGELFF. The chain couples TRBV7-3 to TRBJ2-2; TRBD1 aligns across 9 bases. The CDR3 totals 16 residues. CDR1 is SGHTA and CDR2 is FQGTGA in the germline V gene. The V segment lost 5 bases and the J segment 5 bases; nucleotides outside the gene matches: 9. Full variable domain (rest looked up from reference TRBV7-3 and TRBJ2-2): GAGVSQTPSNKVTEKGKYVELRCDPISGHTALYWYRQSLGQGPEFLIYFQGTGAADDSGLPNDRFFAVRPEGSVSTLKIQRTERGDSAVYLCASSPLTGGGTGELFFGEGSRLTVL.

This clone came up many times. This chain joins TRBV27 and TRBJ2-5, with 9 bases aligning to TRBD1. The CDR3 contains 15 residues. Per germline, CDR1 MNHEY and CDR2 SMNVEV (reference sequence). The trim removed 2 bases at V and 4 bases at J, leaving 5 bases unmatched. CDR3 sequence: CASSLLGQGRETQYF. CDR3 DNA: TGTGCCAGCAGTTTACTGGGACAGGGACGAGAGACCCAGTACTTC.

The chain has TRBV27 and TRBJ1-2, with D perhaps matching TRBD1 (6 bases). The CDR3 has 15 amino acids. Trimming shortened V by 2 bases and J by 4 bases, and 14 bases separated the two germline ends. Looked up from germline, CDR1 is MNHEY and CDR2 is SMNVEV (reference sequence). The CDR3 loop reads CASSLTRGAGYGYTF. CDR3 nucleotides: TGTGCCAGCAGTTTAACTCGGGGGGCAGGCTATGGCTACACCTTC.

This chain joins TRBV5-6 and TRBJ2-1; 13 bases map to TRBD2. Losses at the gene ends were 3 bases for V and 12 bases for J; bases not matched to a gene: 12. CDR3 length: 16 residues. Germline loops: CDR1 SGHDT, CDR2 YYEEEE. Written as DNA, the CDR3 is TGTGCCAGCAGCTCCCCCGGGACTAGCGGGGCCCGGGGGCAGTTCTTC. Translating it yields CASSSPGTSGARGQFF.

The chain employs TRBV5-1 and TRBJ2-3, with 7 bases lining up with TRBD2. The trim removed 5 bases at V and 3 bases at J, leaving 6 bases unmatched. CDR1 SGHRS and CDR2 YFSETQ come from the germline V gene. This CDR3 is 14 amino acids long. The CDR3 region is CASRREGGTDTQYF. The CDR3 coding sequence is TGCGCCAGCAGGAGGGAGGGAGGGACAGATACGCAGTATTTT.

This clone was found once. The V gene is TRBV2, the J gene TRBJ2-1; 10 bases match TRBD2. V gave up 3 bases and J gave up 8 bases; unmatched junction bases: 4. The CDR3 is 14 amino acids. From germline, CDR1 is SNHLY and CDR2 FYNNEI. CDR3 nucleotide sequence: TGTGCCAGCAGTGATTCTAGCGGGAGTTATGAGCAGTTCTTC. Its protein is CASSDSSGSYEQFF. Filled out from reference TRBV2 and TRBJ2-1, the complete variable domain reads EPEVTQTPSHQVTQMGQEVILRCVPISNHLYFYWYRQILGQKVEFLVSFYNNEISEKSEIFDDQFSVERPDGSNFTLKIRSTKLEDSAMYFCASSDSSGSYEQFFGPGTRLTVL.

The chain recombines TRBV4-2 with TRBJ1-5, with D perhaps matching TRBD1 (5 bases). The ends were cut back, 4 bases at V and 1 base at J, with 8 bases in the middle. CDR1 LGHNA and CDR2 YNFKEQ come from the germline V gene. The CDR3 contains 14 residues. This CDR3 reads CASSLGQSNQPQHF. DNA of the CDR3: TGTGCCAGCAGCCTCGGACAAAGCAATCAGCCCCAGCATTTT.

This clone was seen once. V is TRBV7-3 and J is TRBJ1-1; D is possibly TRBD1 (5 bases). The germline V and J ends were trimmed by 4 bases and 1 base, with 10 bases remaining between them. CDR3 length: 14 residues. Germline V lookup: CDR1 SGHTA, CDR2 FQGTGA. The CDR3 DNA sequence: TGTGCCAGCAGCTCAGGGTCGGGGAACACTGAAGCTTTCTTT. This encodes CASSSGSGNTEAFF.

The CDR3: CASGLVPSGSCTDTQYF. DNA for the CDR3: TGTGCTAGTGGTTTGGTACCTAGCGGGAGCTGCACAGATACGCAGTATTTT. The chain links TRBV12-5 to TRBJ2-3; TRBD2 agrees at 10 bases. This CDR3 has 17 residues. J lost 1 base, V lost 0 bases, and 4 bases had no gene match. The V gene's germline CDR1 is LGHNT and CDR2 FRNRAP.

This chain connects TRBV18 to TRBJ1-4, with D perhaps matching TRBD1 (6 bases). Germline V gene data show CDR1 as KGHSH and CDR2 as LQKENI. This CDR3 is built from 15 residues. Trimming shortened V by 1 base and J by 8 bases, and 14 bases separated the two germline ends. CDR3 nucleotide sequence: TGTGCCAGCTCACCACAGGCTCACCAGGGGGAAAAACTGTTTTTT. It specifies CASSPQAHQGEKLFF.

The chain has TRBV11-2 and TRBJ2-3; D unresolved. In germline, CDR1 is SGHAT, CDR2 FQNNGV. Trimming shortened V by 2 bases and J by 2 bases, and 11 bases separated the two germline ends. The CDR3 extends over 15 amino acids. As DNA, the CDR3 is TGTGCCAGCAGCTTACGTATTGGGGACACAGATACGCAGTATTTT. Protein: CASSLRIGDTDTQYF.

DNA of the CDR3: TGTGCCAGCAGCCGGGACAGGGCTACCGGGGAGCTGTTTTTT. Translation: CASSRDRATGELFF. The chain links TRBV11-3 to TRBJ2-2; 9 bases map to TRBD1. Germline assignment: CDR1 SGHNT and CDR2 YENEEA. The CDR3 has 14 amino acids. V shed 5 bases and J 5 bases; nucleotides not matched to a gene: 3.

The CDR3: CASSLESQGYQPQHF. CDR3 in DNA: TGTGCCAGCAGCTTAGAAAGCCAGGGGTATCAGCCCCAGCATTTT. The J gene is TRBJ1-5, the V gene TRBV11-2, with D tentatively TRBD1 (6 bases). The CDR3 sequence is 15 residues long. Trimming cost V 0 bases and J 5 bases, with 11 bases left between them. CDR1 and CDR2 (germline): SGHAT, FQNNGV. Filled out from reference TRBV11-2 and TRBJ1-5, the complete variable domain reads EAGVAQSPRYKIIEKRQSVAFWCNPISGHATLYWYQQILGQGPKLLIQFQNNGVVDDSQLPKDRFSAERLKGVDSTLKIQPAKLEDSAVYLCASSLESQGYQPQHFGDGTRLSIL.